This T cell receptor (beta chain) was identified during a study of T cell repertoires in cytomegalovirus infection. Findings of the study overall: The ex vivo response was dominated by HLA-C-restricted CMV-specific TCR beta clonotypes.

TCRdb redid the calling of the reads with MiXCR, one entry per CDR3 protein. Among 150,000 to 200,000 distinct CDR3 sequences listed, around an eighth were seen once. Germline V gives CDR1 SGHTA, CDR2 FQGTGA. V lost 2 bases and J lost 2; bases outside the gene matches: 7. The CDR3 has 17 amino acids. About this clonotype: What it binds is not known.

This clonotype originated in a human donor in good health (CMV status not recorded). Some clones in this sample may be carry-over from other donors' samples. The sequencing input was PBMCs. The genes are TRBV7-3 and TRBJ2-5, with 11 bases aligning to TRBD2. In nucleotides, the CDR3 is TGTGCCAGCAGCTTAGGTTCCGGGACTAGCGGACAAGAGACCCAGTACTTC. Translating it yields CASSLGSGTSGQETQYF. Full variable domain (outside the CDR3, taken from reference TRBV7-3 and TRBJ2-5): GAGVSQTPSNKVTEKGKYVELRCDPISGHTALYWYRQSLGQGPEFLIYFQGTGAADDSGLPNDRFFAVRPEGSVSTLKIQRTERGDSAVYLCASSLGSGTSGQETQYFGPGTRLLVL.